This TCR beta chain was captured by sequencing in a study of control samples from healthy donors and cancer patients. Profiling relied on immunoSEQ multiplex PCR, and the TCRdb table lists in-frame clones only, not all of them. Of roughly 20,000 clones listed, around 84% are singletons. This clone was counted only a few times. The CDR3 consists of 15 residues. The V gene lost 2 bases and the J gene lost 1 base, with 11 bases spanning the gap. Germline loops: CDR1 LGHDT, CDR2 YNNKEL (reference sequence). This receptor was identified in a man older than 75 with head and neck cancer. J is TRBJ1-2 and V is TRBV3-1 (or the pseudogene TRBV3-2), with D unclear. The material sequenced was PBMCs. The CDR3 DNA follows: TGTGCCAGCAGCCAAAGTCGATCGGGTAACTATGGCTACACCTTC. Translation gives CASSQSRSGNYGYTF.